A selection of T cell receptor beta chains follows, all from one sample in a study of shared clonotypes between healthy human individuals. Assay used: immunoSEQ multiplex PCR; TCRdb lists only in-frame clones, some missing. The sample shows approximately 640,000 clones, roughly 91% of them seen only once. Sequenced material: memory CD8+ T cells from PBMCs. The receptors originated from a man in his late teens or twenties in good health. Some clones in this sample may be carry-over from other donors' samples. Both conserved end residues are trimmed from each CDR3. The order of the fields is V gene, clone size, CDR3 protein. For some rows the clone size is stated as once, few or many, or as a class when expanded; others skip it.

V: TRBV29-1
size: NA
CDR3: SVEDLGVPEAF

V: TRBV5-1
size: NA
CDR3: ASSSQATWDEAF

V: TRBV30
size: NA
CDR3: AWTRRTPSGTDTQY

V: TRBV19
size: NA
CDR3: ASGWGNEKLF

V: TRBV6-1
size: NA
CDR3: ASSDFMTQNSRGYT

V: TRBV11-2
size: few
CDR3: ASSDRQGKGTGELF

V: TRBV4-2
size: NA
CDR3: ASSQDWGESSYNEQF

V: TRBV15
size: NA
CDR3: ATSRDRLAGYEQY

V: TRBV5-6
size: NA
CDR3: ASSLWASGSWGDTQY

V: TRBV28
size: few
CDR3: ASSADREGNQPQH

V: TRBV15
size: NA
CDR3: ATSSYLDGYT

V: TRBV28
size: NA
CDR3: ASSWGNGFIYEQY

V: TRBV7-6
size: NA
CDR3: ASSRRQAREQF

V: TRBV7-9
size: NA
CDR3: ASSPLGGNTGELF

V: TRBV6-6
size: NA
CDR3: ASSYSFVKGLGYT

V: TRBV30
size: NA
CDR3: AWRIRDGTSYEQY

V: TRBV28
size: once
CDR3: ASSTHQGTDTQY

V: TRBV9
size: NA
CDR3: ASSANPRASQETQY

V: TRBV28
size: NA
CDR3: ASNWADLNYGYT

V: TRBV7-3
size: NA
CDR3: ASSLLPIAGSYNEQF

V: TRBV2
size: NA
CDR3: ASSEDSPWSDPGANVLT

V: TRBV9
size: NA
CDR3: ASSGRDYGYT

V: TRBV29-1
size: NA
CDR3: SVVSRYQETQY

V: TRBV28
size: NA
CDR3: ASSAPDRGGDEQF

V: TRBV4-2
size: NA
CDR3: ASSQGVAGVVTDTQY

V: TRBV27
size: NA
CDR3: ASSWGRAQPQH

V: TRBV9
size: NA
CDR3: ASSVGVSGSTDTQY

V: TRBV13
size: NA
CDR3: ASSLWAEDYEQY

V: TRBV19
size: NA
CDR3: ATHLTGDWSGELF

V: TRBV2
size: NA
CDR3: ASRRSYEQY

V: TRBV19
size: NA
CDR3: ASSIFGNPINEQF

V: TRBV10-2
size: NA
CDR3: ASSGGPGETQY

V: TRBV27
size: NA
CDR3: ASKGQTSYNEQF

V: TRBV20-1
size: NA
CDR3: SVPWGAEQY

V: TRBV7-9
size: few
CDR3: ASRLAQGISGELF

V: TRBV2
size: NA
CDR3: ASSDGPGGSGELF

V: TRBV27
size: NA
CDR3: ASSLIPVGQINSPLH

V: TRBV10-3
size: NA
CDR3: AISESAGTVDTGELF

V: TRBV27
size: NA
CDR3: ASTDGRPTGELF

V: TRBV27
size: NA
CDR3: ASSLSDGGYEQY

V: TRBV5-1
size: NA
CDR3: VQGAALNEQF

V: TRBV4-1
size: NA
CDR3: ASSQEGRVNSNQPQH

V: TRBV5-1
size: NA
CDR3: ASGRDRGRGTGELF

V: TRBV6-1
size: NA
CDR3: ASSDMKAGLETQY

V: TRBV4-1
size: NA
CDR3: ASSQGSTEAF

V: TRBV28
size: NA
CDR3: ATEDGRTYGYT

V: TRBV11-1
size: NA
CDR3: ASSLGGLAGIFYNEQF

V: TRBV7-6
size: NA
CDR3: ASSPARAYEQY

V: TRBV7-6
size: NA
CDR3: ASSHRDGEYNEQF

V: TRBV18
size: NA
CDR3: ASSEQGVNTEAF

V: TRBV2
size: few
CDR3: ASSEAGFSNQPQH

V: TRBV28
size: NA
CDR3: ASSLLSLQETQY

V: TRBV6-6
size: NA
CDR3: ASSYRRVEQF